This record covers a single T cell receptor (beta chain). Its antigen is not yet known. No base quality information exists; no much larger clone differs at one position. This sample stems from a study of cytomegalovirus exposure and HLA in healthy donors (TCRdb year 2017). About the investigation overall: An earlier analysis of some 600 of the donors reported about 260 Gb of sequence data and around 110 million unique TCR beta sequences obtained from 150 million to 200 million T cells. Of the approximately 400 genotyped donors, approximately 83% fell in the genetic ancestry cluster associated with self-reported Caucasian donors. To predict cytomegalovirus infection status, the study combined high-throughput TCR immunosequencing, statistical association of individual TCRs with disease status, and machine learning. Donor age, sex, ethnicity and CMV serostatus were compiled together with the repertoire data. An earlier analysis of 450 to 750 of the donors used high-throughput TCR beta sequencing to judge whether each TCR beta V gene segment behaved as functional or pseudogenic. In a later analysis, previously published TCR beta repertoires from more than 500 donors were re-analyzed and high-resolution HLA genotyping was added so that TCR occurrence patterns could be studied. The number of typed donors differed by locus: about 620-630 for A, B, C, DRB1 and DQB1; some 500 for DQA1; approximately 600 for DPA1; and about 470 for DPB1. Across about 370 genotyped donors of the cohort, an average of roughly 230,000 unique TCR beta nucleotide sequences per donor were sequenced, and 15% to 20% of those sequences were non-productive. The T cell repertoires of roughly 660 subjects were profiled by immunosequencing and related to cytomegalovirus serostatus. Along with the approximately 700-subject first cohort, a separate validation cohort of over a hundred different subjects was used. The study was designed to test whether signatures of past pathogen exposure could be identified by cataloging public T cell receptors. All discovery cohort repertoires had been generated on a single sequencing platform. Both class I and class II loci were covered by HLA typing, at four-digit resolution. Genome-wide SNP genotypes for about 65% of the roughly 670 donors were used in a later genetic analysis, which treated that subset as a discovery cohort. In the later analysis, no new phenotypic data were used to find candidate immune exposures; instead, reliance was placed on TCR beta sequences and their occurrence across donors. Because of strong linkage in the cohort, roughly five DR-DQ haplotypes were treated as single units for association and clustering. An early release covering about 600 HLA-typed donors comprised about 290 gigabases of sequencing data and around 85 million unique TCR sequences. Broader findings and caveats from the paper: A total of around 150 TCR beta chains were listed by the study as associated with cytomegalovirus. A further reported finding was that TCR beta sequences accurately predicted the HLA-A and HLA-B alleles for most subjects in the first cohort. In an earlier analysis of approximately 590 of the donors, most TCR beta V segments were observed in productive rearrangements about 87% or about 30% of the time, broadly matching IMGT annotations. Most TCR sequences were observed very rarely across donors, whereas some public TCRs were present in many individuals. The cohort was sequenced for TCR beta chains only, and without alpha or paired-chain data the features that could be detected were limited. In a later analysis, more than 15,000 TCR beta sequences were associated with specific HLA alleles at a false discovery rate of 0.05. Assigning TCR associations to individual alleles was difficult when HLA alleles, especially DR and DQ, strongly co-occurred. A few of the identified cytomegalovirus-associated TCR beta chains were confirmed in vitro to be specific for cytomegalovirus antigens. Around 16 rarely observed V segments, including chromosome 9 orphons, were excluded from the earlier analysis of some 590 of the donors because counts were too low. The sequencing pipeline was judged likely to have produced a cluster of highly shared sequence variants as a technical artifact. In a later genetic analysis, a missense DCLRE1C variant was associated with V-gene and J-gene trimming of TCR beta chains, and the association was replicated in an independent cohort. Roughly uniform sequencing depth across donors was assumed in presence/absence analyses, although this assumption may not hold. Immune exposure information for the cohort was limited to CMV serostatus. Because some donors lacked HLA typing at each locus, the association tests relied only on the typed subset. Compared with the approximately 700-donor mean, donors in an Asian-associated ancestry cluster had fewer N-insertions in productive TCRs, according to a later genetic analysis. A later analysis found that HLA-associated TCR beta chains were more clonally expanded and had lower generation probabilities than equally common non-associated chains. Some IMGT-functional V segments, including TRBV6-2 and TRBV6-3, could not be distinguished by the 87-base-pair reads and were therefore excluded. In both the original and validation cohorts, the classifier was reported to diagnose cytomegalovirus status with high specificity and sensitivity. Linkage disequilibrium might explain the correlated functional status among segregating V segments, but an unknown experimental factor could not be excluded. According to a later analysis, most CMV-associated TCR beta chains appeared to be HLA-restricted, and the HLA associations seemed to be driven largely by CMV exposure. According to a later analysis, parvovirus B19, influenza, CMV and Epstein-Barr virus appeared linked to several top co-occurrence clusters. The authors suggested that the approach could potentially be generalized to other disease states and immunological phenotypes. In a later analysis, the rate of TCR association differed among HLA loci, with DRB1 alleles having the most associated TCRs and HLA-C alleles having the fewest.

The cohort was made up of approximately 700 healthy bone marrow donors. At the time of sampling, every cohort member was nominally healthy, though immune exposures that went unrecorded were likely present. The donor tested CMV seropositive and was one of the 289 seropositive cohort members. Each donor provided a peripheral blood sample, and peripheral blood mononuclear cells were used for TCR beta sequencing. Genomic DNA extraction from the blood cell samples was performed with the Qiagen DNeasy Blood Extraction Kit. Library method: the immunoSEQ multiplex PCR assay. A mixture of 60 forward primers for TCR Vbeta segments and 13 reverse primers for TCR Jbeta segments was used in the multiplex PCR. A multiplex PCR assay on genomic DNA amplified the CDR3 region of rearranged TCR beta genes. The Illumina HiSeq System was used to sequence the amplified TCR beta libraries as 87-base-pair reads. Processing in the source paper ran as follows. Across the roughly 600 repertoires, a later analysis counted 80 million or so unique TCR beta chains, roughly 11 million of which were shared by at least two donors. Raw reads were error-corrected and collapsed into unique sequences by a nearest-neighbor algorithm in which closely related sequences were merged to remove PCR and sequencing errors. V, D and J gene segments were assigned by aligning CDR3 sequences to IMGT reference sequences. For a sequence to be retained, at least a six-nucleotide match to both a V gene segment and a J gene segment was required. A rearrangement was called productive if the CDR3 had no stop codons and remained in frame with V and J, and every other rearrangement was called non-productive. Following IMGT convention, CDR3 was defined as the stretch from the second conserved V-encoded cysteine to the conserved J-encoded phenylalanine. In an earlier analysis of 587 of the donors, sequences lacking an unambiguous match to a single V gene segment were excluded. In an earlier analysis of almost 600 of the donors, a V segment was called functional when productive rearrangements were above 56.7%, and segregating when the standard deviation between donors exceeded 5%. A statistical classification framework was developed to diagnose cytomegalovirus status using the catalog of TCR beta chain sequences. V and J gene assignment, in a later analysis, came from comparing TCR nucleotide sequences with IMGT/GENE-DB human TR gene sequences. Using the TCRdist pipeline, a later analysis assigned CDR3 sequences along with most-parsimonious VDJ recombination scenarios. A later analysis defined each TCR beta chain by its CDR3 amino acid sequence plus V-gene family, and excluded reads lacking a unique V-gene family. A later analysis removed 600 or so highly shared, low-generation-probability nucleotide sequences to deal with suspected cross-contamination and a sequencing artifact. In a later analysis, a clonal expansion index was calculated for each public chain from normalized within-repertoire ranks of inferred template counts. In a later analysis, generation probabilities were computed with a VDJ recombination model fitted to out-of-frame rearrangements, and the resulting probabilities were checked against IGoR. In a later analysis, TCR-TCR, TCR-HLA and TCR-CMV co-occurrence was scored with hypergeometric tests, and a repertoire-size bias correction was applied to TCR pairs. To estimate false discovery rates, a later analysis permuted the HLA or CMV assignments 20 times. A later analysis grouped co-occurring TCRs with DBSCAN, adding TCRdist sequence similarity when clustering within HLA-allele-positive subsets. For co-occurrence clustering, repertoires with fewer than 30,000 or more than 120,000 public chains were excluded, along with about five repertoires with anomalous nucleotide sharing. Entries here come from immuneACCESS through TCRdb and include only in-frame sequences with V and J called. Some clones fail to appear in such tables; in the studies checked, an unresolved V gene covers under half of the shortfall, and the cause of the remainder is unknown. V and J calls and clone size are those listed in that table; D and trimming were worked out from the DNA. For this sample there are some 120,000 clones; roughly 70% appear just once. The ten largest make up around 6.6% of the sample.

V and J are trimmed by 1 base and 4 bases, and the gene matches miss 8 bases of the junction. CDR3 length: 19 amino acids, cysteine to phenylalanine. Solely the CDR3 DNA is kept, with 57 bases framed from the first base. The CDR1 and CDR2 encoded by the germline V gene (reference sequence) are LNHDA and SQIVND. The source is a man aged 35 to 55 in good health and CMV-seropositive. The specimen sequenced was PBMCs. Rearrangement joined TRBV19 to TRBJ2-1, with TRBD2 matching 15 junction bases. The CDR3 here reads CASSIVGWGLAGGYNEQFF. The nucleotide sequence is given as TGTGCCAGTAGTATAGTAGGTTGGGGACTAGCGGGGGGATACAATGAGCAGTTCTTC.